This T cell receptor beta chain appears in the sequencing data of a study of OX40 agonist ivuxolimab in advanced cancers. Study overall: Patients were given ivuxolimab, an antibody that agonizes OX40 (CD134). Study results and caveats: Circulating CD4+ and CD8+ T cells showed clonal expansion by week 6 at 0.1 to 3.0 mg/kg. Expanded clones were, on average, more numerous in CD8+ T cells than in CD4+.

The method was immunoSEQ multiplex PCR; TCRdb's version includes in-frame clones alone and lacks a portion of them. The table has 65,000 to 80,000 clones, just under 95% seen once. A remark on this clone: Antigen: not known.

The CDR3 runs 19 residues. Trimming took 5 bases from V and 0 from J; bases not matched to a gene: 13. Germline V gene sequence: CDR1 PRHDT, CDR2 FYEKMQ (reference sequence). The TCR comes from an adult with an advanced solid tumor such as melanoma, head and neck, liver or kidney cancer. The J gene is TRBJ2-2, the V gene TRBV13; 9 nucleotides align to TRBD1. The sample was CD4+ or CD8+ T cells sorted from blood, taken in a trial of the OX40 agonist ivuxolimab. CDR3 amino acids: CASSPESNRDRANTGELFF. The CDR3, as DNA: TGTGCCAGCAGCCCAGAGTCCAACCGGGACAGGGCGAACACCGGGGAGCTGTTTTTT.